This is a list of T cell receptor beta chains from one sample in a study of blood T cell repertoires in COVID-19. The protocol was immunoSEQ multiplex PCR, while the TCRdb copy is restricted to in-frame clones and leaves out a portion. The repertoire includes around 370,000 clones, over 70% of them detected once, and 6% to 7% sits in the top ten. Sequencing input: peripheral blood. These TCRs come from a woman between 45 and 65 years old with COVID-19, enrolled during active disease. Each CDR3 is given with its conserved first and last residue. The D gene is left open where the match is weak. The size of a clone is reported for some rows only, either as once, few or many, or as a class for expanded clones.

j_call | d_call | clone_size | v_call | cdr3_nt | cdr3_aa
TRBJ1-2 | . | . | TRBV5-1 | TGCGCCAGCAGCTTGGGAGGGTGGAAGGGCTACACCTTC | CASSLGGWKGYTF
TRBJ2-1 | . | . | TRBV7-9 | TGTGCCAGCAGCTTAGTACTGTGGGAGCAGTTCTTC | CASSLVLWEQFF
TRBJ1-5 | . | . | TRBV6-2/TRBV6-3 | TGTGCCAGCAGTTACCTGTATAGCAATCAGCCCCAGCATTTT | CASSYLYSNQPQHF
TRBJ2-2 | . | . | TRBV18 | TGTGCCAGCTCACCAGGCCATGGCACCGGGGAGCTGTTTTTT | CASSPGHGTGELFF
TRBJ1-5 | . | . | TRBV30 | TGTGCCTGGAGCCCGGTTGGCAATCAGCCCCAGCATTTT | CAWSPVGNQPQHF
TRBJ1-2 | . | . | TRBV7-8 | TGTGCCAGCAGCGTTAACCTAGCTAACTATGGCTACACCTTC | CASSVNLANYGYTF
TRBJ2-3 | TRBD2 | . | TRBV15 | TGTGCCACCAGCGGAAAAGAGCGGGAGTTGACGCAGTATTTT | CATSGKERELTQYF
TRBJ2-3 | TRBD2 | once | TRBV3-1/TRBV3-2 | TGTGCCAGCAGCCAAGATCCCAGCGGGAGGGTCTCAGATACGCAGTATTTT | CASSQDPSGRVSDTQYF
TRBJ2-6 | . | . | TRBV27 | TGTGCCAGCAGTTTATGGCCAACAGGGGCCAACGTCCTGACTTTC | CASSLWPTGANVLTF
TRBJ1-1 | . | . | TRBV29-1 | TGCAGCGTTGTTGGAGACAGGTACACTGAAGCTTTCTTT | CSVVGDRYTEAFF
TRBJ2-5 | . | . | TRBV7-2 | TGTGCCAGCAGCTTAGGCGGGATGATGGAGACCCAGTACTTC | CASSLGGMMETQYF
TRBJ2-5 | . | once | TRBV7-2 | TGTGCCAGCAGCCCCAACCCCAGGGGTTACCAAGAGACCCAGTACTTC | CASSPNPRGYQETQYF
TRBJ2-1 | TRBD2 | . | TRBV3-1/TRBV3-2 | TGTGCCAGCAGCTTGGGACTACCCGGGGATGAGCAGTTCTTC | CASSLGLPGDEQFF
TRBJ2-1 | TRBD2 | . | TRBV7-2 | TGTGCCAGCAGCTTAGTCGGGGGGAGAGGCGACAATGAGCAGTTCTTC | CASSLVGGRGDNEQFF
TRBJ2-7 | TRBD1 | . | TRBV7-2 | TGTGCCAGCAGCTGGGGGACAGGGGGCTTCTACGAGCAGTACTTC | CASSWGTGGFYEQYF
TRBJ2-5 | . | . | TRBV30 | TGTGCCTGGAAGGCAGGGATGGAGACCCAGTACTTC | CAWKAGMETQYF
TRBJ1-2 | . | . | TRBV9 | TGTGCCAGCAGCCCGCCGGGACTCCATGGCTACACCTTC | CASSPPGLHGYTF
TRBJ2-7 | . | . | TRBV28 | TGTGCCAGCACCATCGAGGGCCTCGGGGGCTACGAGCAGTACTTC | CASTIEGLGGYEQYF
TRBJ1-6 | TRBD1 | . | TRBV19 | TGTGCCAGTAGTGAGGACAGGCGCGTTAATTCACCCCTCCACTTT | CASSEDRRVNSPLHF
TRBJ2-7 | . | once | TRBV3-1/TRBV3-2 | TGTGCCAGCAGCAAGCGGTCCTACGAGCAGTACTTC | CASSKRSYEQYF